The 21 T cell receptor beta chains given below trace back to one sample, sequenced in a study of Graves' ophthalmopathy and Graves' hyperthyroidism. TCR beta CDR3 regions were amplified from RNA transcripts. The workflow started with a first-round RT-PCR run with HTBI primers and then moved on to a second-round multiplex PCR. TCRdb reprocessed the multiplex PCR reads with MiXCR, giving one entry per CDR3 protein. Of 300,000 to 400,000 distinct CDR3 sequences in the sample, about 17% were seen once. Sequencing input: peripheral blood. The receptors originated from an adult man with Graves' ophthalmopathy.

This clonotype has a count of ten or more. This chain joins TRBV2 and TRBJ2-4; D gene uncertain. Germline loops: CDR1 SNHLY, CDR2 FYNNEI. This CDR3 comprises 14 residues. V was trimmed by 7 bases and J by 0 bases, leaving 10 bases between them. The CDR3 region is CASTQIIAKNIQYF. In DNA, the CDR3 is TGTGCCAGCACCCAGATCATAGCCAAAAACATTCAGTACTTC.

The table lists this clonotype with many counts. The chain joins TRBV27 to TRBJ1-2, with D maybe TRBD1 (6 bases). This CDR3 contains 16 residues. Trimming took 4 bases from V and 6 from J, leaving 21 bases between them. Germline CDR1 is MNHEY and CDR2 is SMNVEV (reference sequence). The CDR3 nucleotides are TGTGCCAGCAGTTCCGAATACAGGGTACTTTGGCATGGCTACACCTTC. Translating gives CASSSEYRVLWHGYTF.

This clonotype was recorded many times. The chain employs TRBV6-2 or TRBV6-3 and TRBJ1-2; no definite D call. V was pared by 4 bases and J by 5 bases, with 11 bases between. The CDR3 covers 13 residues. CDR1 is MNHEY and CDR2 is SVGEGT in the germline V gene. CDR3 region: CASSLSGLYGYTF. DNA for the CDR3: TGTGCCAGCAGTTTATCGGGTCTTTATGGCTACACCTTC.

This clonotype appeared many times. As DNA, the CDR3 is TGCAGTGCTAGGGACGTAGGACAGACCAACACTGAAGCTTTCTTT. Protein product: CSARDVGQTNTEAFF. The chain carries TRBV20-1 and TRBJ1-1; the D gene is possibly TRBD1 (6 bases). The germline V gene encodes CDR1 DFQATT and CDR2 SNEGSKA (reference sequence). This CDR3 has 15 residues. V lost 3 bases and J 2 bases, leaving 16 bases between the germline ends.

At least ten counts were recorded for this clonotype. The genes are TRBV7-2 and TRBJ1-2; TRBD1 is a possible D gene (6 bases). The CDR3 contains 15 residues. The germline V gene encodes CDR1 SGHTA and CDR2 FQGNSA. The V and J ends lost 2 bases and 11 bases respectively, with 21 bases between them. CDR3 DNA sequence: TGTGCCAGCAGCTTATCAGTGCCAACACAAGGGGGGTACACCTTC. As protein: CASSLSVPTQGGYTF.

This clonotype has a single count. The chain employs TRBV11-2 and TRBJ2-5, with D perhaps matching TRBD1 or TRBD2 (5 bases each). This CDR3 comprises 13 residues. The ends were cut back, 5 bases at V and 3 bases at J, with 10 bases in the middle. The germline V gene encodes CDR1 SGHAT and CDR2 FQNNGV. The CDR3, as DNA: TGTGCCAGCAGCCACGGGACGGAAGAGACCCAGTACTTC. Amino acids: CASSHGTEETQYF.

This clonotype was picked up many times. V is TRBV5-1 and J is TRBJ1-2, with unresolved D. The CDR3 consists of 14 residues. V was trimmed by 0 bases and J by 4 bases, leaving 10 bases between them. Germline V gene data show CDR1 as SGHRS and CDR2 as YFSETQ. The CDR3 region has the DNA TGCGCCAGCAGCTTGGAAGGTAGATCCTATGGCTACACCTTC. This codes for CASSLEGRSYGYTF.

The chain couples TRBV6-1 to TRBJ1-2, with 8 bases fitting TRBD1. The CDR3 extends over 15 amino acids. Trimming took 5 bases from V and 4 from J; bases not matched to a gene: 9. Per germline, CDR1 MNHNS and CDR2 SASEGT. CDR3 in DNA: TGTGCCAGCAGTCCGACAGGGGACAACCCCTATGGCTACACCTTC. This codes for CASSPTGDNPYGYTF.

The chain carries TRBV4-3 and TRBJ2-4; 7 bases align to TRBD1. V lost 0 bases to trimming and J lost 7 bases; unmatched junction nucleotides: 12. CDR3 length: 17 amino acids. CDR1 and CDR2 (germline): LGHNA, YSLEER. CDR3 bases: TGCGCCAGCAGCCAAGAGTTAGGGGGCATTTTCGGGAACATTCAGTACTTC. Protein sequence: CASSQELGGIFGNIQYF.

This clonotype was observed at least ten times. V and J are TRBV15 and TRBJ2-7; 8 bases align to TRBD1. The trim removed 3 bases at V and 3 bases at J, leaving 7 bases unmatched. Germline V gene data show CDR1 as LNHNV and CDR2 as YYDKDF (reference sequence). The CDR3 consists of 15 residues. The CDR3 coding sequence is TGTGCCACCAGCAGGACCGGACAGGGAGGCTACGAGCAGTACTTC. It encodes CATSRTGQGGYEQYF.

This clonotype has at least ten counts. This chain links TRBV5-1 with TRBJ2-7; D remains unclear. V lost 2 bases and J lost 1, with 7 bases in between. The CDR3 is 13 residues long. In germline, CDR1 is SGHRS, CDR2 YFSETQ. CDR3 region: CASSFPPSYEQYF. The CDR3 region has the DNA TGCGCCAGCAGCTTCCCGCCATCCTACGAGCAGTACTTC.

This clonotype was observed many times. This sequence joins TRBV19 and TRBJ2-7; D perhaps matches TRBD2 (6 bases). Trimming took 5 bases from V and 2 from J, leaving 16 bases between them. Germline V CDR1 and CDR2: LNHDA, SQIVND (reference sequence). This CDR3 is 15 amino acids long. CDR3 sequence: CASSRRRETPYEQYF. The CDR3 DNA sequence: TGTGCCAGTAGTCGACGGCGGGAAACCCCCTACGAGCAGTACTTC.

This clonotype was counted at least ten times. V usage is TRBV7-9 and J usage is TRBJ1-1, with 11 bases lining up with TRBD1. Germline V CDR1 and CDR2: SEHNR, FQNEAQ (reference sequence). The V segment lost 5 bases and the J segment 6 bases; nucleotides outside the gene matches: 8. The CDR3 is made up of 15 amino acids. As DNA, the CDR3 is TGTGCCAGCAGCCTCCCACCGGGACAGGGGGCTGAAGCTTTCTTT. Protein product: CASSLPPGQGAEAFF.

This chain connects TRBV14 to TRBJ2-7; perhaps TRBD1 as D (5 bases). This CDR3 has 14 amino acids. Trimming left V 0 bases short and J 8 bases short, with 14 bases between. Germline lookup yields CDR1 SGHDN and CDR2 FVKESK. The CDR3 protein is CASSQDPGNPKQYF. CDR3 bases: TGTGCCAGCAGCCAAGATCCAGGGAACCCCAAGCAGTACTTC. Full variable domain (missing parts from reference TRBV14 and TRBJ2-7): EAGVTQFPSHSVIEKGQTVTLRCDPISGHDNLYWYRRVMGKEIKFLLHFVKESKQDESGMPNNRFLAERTGGTYSTLKVQPAELEDSGVYFCASSQDPGNPKQYFGPGTRLTVT.

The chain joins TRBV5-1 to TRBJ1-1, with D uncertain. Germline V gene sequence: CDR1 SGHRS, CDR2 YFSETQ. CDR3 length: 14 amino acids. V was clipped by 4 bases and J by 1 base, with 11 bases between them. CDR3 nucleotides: TGCGCCAGCAGCAGAGGACGGACGAACACTGAAGCTTTCTTT. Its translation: CASSRGRTNTEAFF.

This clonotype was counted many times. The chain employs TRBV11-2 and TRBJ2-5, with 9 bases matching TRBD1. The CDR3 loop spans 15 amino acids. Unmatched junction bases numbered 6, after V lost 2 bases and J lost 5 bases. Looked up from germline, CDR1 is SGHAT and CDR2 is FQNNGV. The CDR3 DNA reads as TGTGCCAGCAGCTTATTACAGGGGGCGCAGGAGACCCAGTACTTC. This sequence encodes CASSLLQGAQETQYF.

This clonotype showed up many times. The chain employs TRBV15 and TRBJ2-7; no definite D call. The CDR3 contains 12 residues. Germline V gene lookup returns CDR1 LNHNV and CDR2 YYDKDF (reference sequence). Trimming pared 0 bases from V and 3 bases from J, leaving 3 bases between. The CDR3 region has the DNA TGTGCCACCAGCAGAGATGGCTACGAGCAGTACTTC. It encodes CATSRDGYEQYF.

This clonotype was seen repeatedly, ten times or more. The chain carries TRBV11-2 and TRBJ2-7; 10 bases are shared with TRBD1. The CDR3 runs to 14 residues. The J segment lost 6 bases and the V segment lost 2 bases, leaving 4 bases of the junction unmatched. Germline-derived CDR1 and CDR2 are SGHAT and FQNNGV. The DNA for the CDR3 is TGTGCCAGCAGCTTACAGGGACAGGGGTTCGAGCAGTACTTC. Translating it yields CASSLQGQGFEQYF.

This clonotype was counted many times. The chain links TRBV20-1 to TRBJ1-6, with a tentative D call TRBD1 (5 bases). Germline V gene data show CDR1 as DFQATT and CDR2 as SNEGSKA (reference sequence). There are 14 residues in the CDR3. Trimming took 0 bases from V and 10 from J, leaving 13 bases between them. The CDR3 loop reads CSARDDNGASPLHF. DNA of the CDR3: TGCAGTGCTAGAGATGACAACGGGGCGTCACCCCTCCACTTT.

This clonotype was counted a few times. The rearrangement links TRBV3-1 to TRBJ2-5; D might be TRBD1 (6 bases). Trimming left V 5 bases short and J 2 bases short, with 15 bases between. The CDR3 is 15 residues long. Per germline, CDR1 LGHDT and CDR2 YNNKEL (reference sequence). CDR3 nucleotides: TGTGCCAGCAGCGCCACCGGGACAACACAAGAGACCCAGTACTTC. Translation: CASSATGTTQETQYF.

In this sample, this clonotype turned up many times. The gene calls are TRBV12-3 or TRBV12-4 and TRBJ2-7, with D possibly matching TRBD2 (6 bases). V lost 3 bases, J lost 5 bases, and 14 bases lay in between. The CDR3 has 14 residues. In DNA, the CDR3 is TGTGCCAGCAGTTTCCAAGCGGGCGGCCACGAGCAGTACTTC. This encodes CASSFQAGGHEQYF.